The TCR beta chain described here comes from a study of blood T cell repertoires in COVID-19. On the study more broadly: COVID-19 samples from acute and convalescent phases originated in the United States, Italy and Spain. Sources were T cells, B-cell-depleted T cells, or PBMCs; the material itself was cDNA or gDNA.

V was shortened by 0 bases and J by 4 bases, with 9 bases between the two germline ends. The CDR3 is 15 amino acids. Germline V gene sequence: CDR1 MNHEY, CDR2 SMNVEV (reference sequence). In the study's own analysis: For nucleated cells, counts were estimated from reference gene primer amplification. Only in-frame clones appear in the TCRdb table, and some are missing; sequencing was by immunoSEQ multiplex PCR. D and trimming come from the DNA, and the V and J calls and clone size come from that table. This table holds 250,000 to 300,000 clones, approximately 85% found once. Material for sequencing was peripheral blood. This chain uses TRBV27 with TRBJ1-4, with D maybe TRBD1 (6 bases). The TCR originated in a woman aged 25 to 39 with acute or convalescent COVID-19. The CDR3 DNA sequence: TGTGCCAGCAGTTTATCCGCCAGGGGTAATGAAAAACTGTTTTTT. This codes for CASSLSARGNEKLFF.